This is a list of T cell receptor beta chains from one sample in a study of PD-L1 blockade in urothelial cancer. Assay used: immunoSEQ multiplex PCR; TCRdb lists only in-frame clones, some missing. The profile shows 68,000 or so clones, about four fifths of them singletons. The material sequenced was PBMCs, taken around atezolizumab (anti-PD-L1) treatment. These TCRs come from an older man with urothelial cancer. Both conserved end residues are part of each CDR3. A D gene is named only where the DNA matches it firmly. Rows may omit the clone size; those that give it use once, few, many or a size class.

cdr3_nt cdr3_aa v_call d_call j_call clone_size
TGTGCCAGCAGCGAGGACCTTGGGGGGTACGAGCAGTACTTC CASSEDLGGYEQYF TRBV9 - TRBJ2-7 once
TGTGCCAGCAGCGCAGAAGGACTGGGAGGCACTGAAGCTTTCTTT CASSAEGLGGTEAFF TRBV9 - TRBJ1-1 -
TGTGCCAGCAGCTCGGGCGGGGGGCAAAATGAGCAGTTCTTC CASSSGGGQNEQFF TRBV5-4 TRBD2 TRBJ2-1 -
TGTGCCATCAGTGAAGACATTGATACCGGGGAGCTGTTTTTT CAISEDIDTGELFF TRBV10-3 - TRBJ2-2 -
TGTGCCAGCAGCTTAGCGGCCTTGAAAGACGAGCAGTACTTC CASSLAALKDEQYF TRBV7-9 - TRBJ2-7 few
TGTGCCGGTCGACAGGGTCACACCATATATTTT CAGRQGHTIYF TRBV19 TRBD1 TRBJ1-3 -
TGTGCCTGGAGTGTTCGAGTAGTAGGAGCCTACGAGCAGTACTTC CAWSVRVVGAYEQYF TRBV30 - TRBJ2-7 -
TGTGCCAGCATTCGACAGGGGACAAACACTGAAGCTTTCTTT CASIRQGTNTEAFF TRBV6-1 TRBD1 TRBJ1-1 -
TGCGCCAGCAGCCAAGAGGGAAGCGGGGCCTCCTACAATGAGCAGTTCTTC CASSQEGSGASYNEQFF TRBV4-1 TRBD2 TRBJ2-1 once
TGTGCCAGCAGCGTAGGAGGGGGCCCGGACTATGGCTACACCTTC CASSVGGGPDYGYTF TRBV9 TRBD1 TRBJ1-2 -
TGTGCCAGCACCAAAAAGACAGTTGAGACAGATACGCAGTATTTT CASTKKTVETDTQYF TRBV6-1 - TRBJ2-3 once
TGTGCCAGCAGCTTACTACGGGGGGGTTCACCCCTCCACTTT CASSLLRGGSPLHF TRBV5-6 - TRBJ1-6 few
TGTGCCAGCAGGCAGCGGGAGGGGGGTTACAATGAGCAGTTCTTC CASRQREGGYNEQFF TRBV2 TRBD2 TRBJ2-1 -
TGTGCCAGCGGAAGGACAGAAGCTTTCTTT CASGRTEAFF TRBV13 - TRBJ1-1 -
TGTGCCAGCAGTGAGAATTGGCAGGCCGTGGAGACCCAGTACTTC CASSENWQAVETQYF TRBV6-1 - TRBJ2-5 -
TGCGCCAGCAGCCCGGCGGGGGGCCTCTCTGGAAACACCATATATTTT CASSPAGGLSGNTIYF TRBV5-1 - TRBJ1-3 -
TGTGCCAGCAGCCATCGGACAGGGGAAGAGACCCAGTACTTC CASSHRTGEETQYF TRBV4-2 TRBD1 TRBJ2-5 -